The present T cell receptor (beta chain) was sequenced within a study of blood T cell repertoires in COVID-19. Trimming cost V 2 bases and J 0 bases; bases outside gene matches: 12. The germline V gene has CDR1 MNHEY and CDR2 SVGEGT. The CDR3 covers 18 residues. Under the authors' procedure: Nucleated cell counts were estimated from reference gene primer amplification. The protocol was immunoSEQ multiplex PCR, while the TCRdb copy is restricted to in-frame clones and leaves out a portion. That table gives V, J and clone size, and the DNA gave D and trimming. This table has more than 150,000 clones, about 89% appearing once.

The sample comprised peripheral blood. The receptor was derived from a man aged 60 to 69 with acute or convalescent COVID-19. This chain links TRBV6-2 or TRBV6-3 with TRBJ2-7; 8 nucleotides match TRBD2. CDR3 coding DNA: TGTGCCAGCAGTTACCCCCCCGGACTAGCCGTGAGCTCCTACGAGCAGTACTTC. Protein product: CASSYPPGLAVSSYEQYF.